Described below is a single TCR beta chain sequence and its context. Its antigen is not yet known. Base qualities are missing; no much larger clone stands one base away. TCRbeta CDR3 regions were amplified from genomic DNA by means of the immunoSEQ Assay, a bias-controlled multiplex PCR. The authors processed their data as follows. The number of nucleated cells in each sample was estimated by amplification of reference gene primers within the assay. Sequence reads were collapsed and filtered to measure the absolute abundance of every unique TCRbeta CDR3 rearrangement. Productive Simpson clonality was computed per sample as the square root of Simpson's diversity index over productive rearrangements. TCRdb retrieved this table from immuneACCESS and kept in-frame rearrangements only. Not all clones are present; in checked studies, unresolved V genes account for under half, and no reason is known for the remainder. That table supplies the V and J calls and clone size; D and trimming were determined from the DNA. This sample is represented by 400,000 to 550,000 clones; about 89% of them were singletons. Clones ranked in the top ten supply roughly 4% of the sample.

From a lookup of the germline V gene, CDR1 and CDR2 are SGDLS and YYNGEE. The V and J ends are trimmed by 4 bases and 3 bases, leaving 10 bases between them. The CDR3 sequence holds 13 residues, the cysteine and phenylalanine included. Only CDR3 DNA is held: 39 bases, read in frame from base 1. Collaborating institutions collected whole blood in K2EDTA tubes following their own protocols. For TCRbeta analysis, collaborators shipped samples in one of three forms: frozen whole blood, isolated PBMCs, or DNA extracted from either of those sample types. This specimen comes from a study of blood T cell repertoires in COVID-19 (dated by TCRdb to 2018 to 2021). General notes on the study: Collaborator samples came from the United States, Italy and Spain and covered acute and convalescent phases of COVID-19. The prospective study material was composed of cDNA or gDNA derived from T cells, B-cell-depleted T cells, or PBMCs. Subjects who had been exposed to COVID-19, were actively infected with it, or had recovered from it provided the deeply sampled blood TCRbeta repertoires that made up the dataset. A freely available public database, intended as a resource for researchers studying the immune response to SARS-CoV-2, is where the repertoires were released. Samples were obtained from the ongoing ImmuneRACE study (first 160 participants) and from about 1,300 subjects provided by 6 global collaborators. Sample metadata almost always included a de-identified subject ID, COVID-19 status, age in years and sex. HLA class I and class II types, where available, came from metadata supplied by the sample provider rather than from assay-based typing. Overall results and qualifications from the work: How much clinical and demographic metadata was included differed by source and by participant, and the metadata was provided uncurated.

Here the chain combines TRBV9 and TRBJ2-5; 6 matching bases give a weak D call of TRBD1. The sequence derives from a woman younger than 45 with acute or convalescent COVID-19. The sequencing sample was made of peripheral blood. CDR3 protein: CASSPGQKETQYF. The base sequence is TGTGCCAGCAGCCCCGGACAGAAAGAGACCCAGTACTTC.